Listed below are T cell receptor beta chains from one sample, sequenced in a study of blood T cell repertoires in COVID-19. Clones were read by immunoSEQ multiplex PCR, and TCRdb kept only the in-frame ones, dropping some. Of about 260,000 clones listed, about 87% are singletons. Material: peripheral blood. The receptor source for this set is a woman aged 45-60 years with acute or convalescent COVID-19. The CDR3 runs from the conserved cysteine through the conserved F or W. The D gene is left open where the match is weak. Rows give clone size only sometimes, using once, few, many, or a class for an expanded clone.

V	D	size	J	DNA	CDR3
TRBV7-2	TRBD2	.	TRBJ2-3	TGTGCCAGCAGCTTGCGGACTAGCGGGAGCGGAAGAGATACGCAGTATTTT	CASSLRTSGSGRDTQYF
TRBV30	.	.	TRBJ1-3	TGTGCCTGGAGTGTACTTCCGCTCCGCTCTGGAAACACCATATATTTT	CAWSVLPLRSGNTIYF
TRBV9	TRBD2	.	TRBJ2-1	TGTGCCAGCAGCCCGGGGACTAGCGCTAACAATGAGCAGTTCTTC	CASSPGTSANNEQFF
TRBV28	TRBD1	.	TRBJ2-1	TGTGCCAGCAGTCTTCCGGGACAGGGACACAATGAGCAGTTCTTC	CASSLPGQGHNEQFF
TRBV12-3/TRBV12-4	.	.	TRBJ1-2	TGTGCCAGCAGTTTAGAGGACAGTGGCTACACCTTC	CASSLEDSGYTF
TRBV27	.	.	TRBJ2-3	TGTGCCAGCAGTTTGTGGGAGCCTGGTAGCACAGATACGCAGTATTTT	CASSLWEPGSTDTQYF
TRBV7-2	TRBD1	.	TRBJ2-2	TGTGCCAGCAGCTTAGGGCAGGGGGCCGGGGAGCTGTTTTTT	CASSLGQGAGELFF
TRBV19	TRBD1	.	TRBJ1-5	TGTGCCAGTAGTAGGCTGGGGGGGACAGGCCCATATAGCAATCAGCCCCAGCATTTT	CASSRLGGTGPYSNQPQHF
TRBV2	TRBD2	.	TRBJ2-3	TGTGCCAGCAGTTCCGGCGGCGGGAGGTGGGTAGATACGCAGTATTTT	CASSSGGGRWVDTQYF
TRBV7-8	.	.	TRBJ2-1	TGTGCCAGCAGCTTAGAACTAGCAGCTTCATACAATGAGCAGTTCTTC	CASSLELAASYNEQFF
TRBV28	TRBD1	.	TRBJ1-2	TGTGCCAGCAACACCCCCTCCGGGACAGCTGATGGCTACACCTTC	CASNTPSGTADGYTF
TRBV29-1	TRBD1	few	TRBJ2-2	TGCAGCGTTAACCAGGGGGCCGGGGAGCTGTTTTTT	CSVNQGAGELFF
TRBV3-1/TRBV3-2	.	.	TRBJ1-2	TGTGCCAGCAGCGAAAGGGGTCAACAGGACTATGGCTACACCTTC	CASSERGQQDYGYTF
TRBV18	TRBD2	.	TRBJ2-1	TGTGCCAGCTCACTAAACCTAGCGGGAGGAGGCAATGAGCAGTTCTTC	CASSLNLAGGGNEQFF
TRBV7-8	.	.	TRBJ2-5	TGTGCCAGCAGCTTATGGGCCAGCGGAGAGACCCAGTACTTC	CASSLWASGETQYF
TRBV24-1	.	.	TRBJ2-7	TGTGCCACCAGTGACCGAAACGGCTACGAGCAGTACTTC	CATSDRNGYEQYF
TRBV5-1	TRBD1	.	TRBJ2-6	TGCGCCAGCAGCCTCCAGGGGGCAGTTGGGGCCAACGTCCTGACTTTC	CASSLQGAVGANVLTF
TRBV28	TRBD1	.	TRBJ1-5	TGTGCCAGCAGTTACCCCCCGTTAGAGGAGACAGGGCAGCCCCAGCATTTT	CASSYPPLEETGQPQHF
TRBV5-1	.	once	TRBJ2-7	TGCGCCAGCAGCCCCTCAGGGGGGACATCGACTTACGAGCAGTACTTC	CASSPSGGTSTYEQYF
TRBV27	.	.	TRBJ2-4	TGTGCCAGCAGTCTTAAAAACATTCAGTACTTC	CASSLKNIQYF
TRBV6-5	TRBD1	once	TRBJ1-5	TGTGCCAGCAGCCGGGGACAGATCAATCAGCCCCAGCATTTT	CASSRGQINQPQHF
TRBV5-1	.	.	TRBJ1-1	TGCGCCAGCAGCTTGACAGGTTTGACTGAAGCTTTCTTT	CASSLTGLTEAFF
TRBV6-6	.	once	TRBJ1-4	TGTGCCAGCAGTTACAATAGAGAGGAAAAACTGTTTTTT	CASSYNREEKLFF
TRBV9	TRBD1	.	TRBJ1-2	TGTGCCAGCAGCGCCCGACAGGGGACTAACTATGGCTACACCTTC	CASSARQGTNYGYTF
TRBV27	.	.	TRBJ1-3	TGTGCCAGCAGTGCCCGAGGTCTGAGCTCTGGAAACACCATATATTTT	CASSARGLSSGNTIYF
TRBV4-2	TRBD2	.	TRBJ2-3	TGTGCCAGCAGCCAAGGTAGCGGGAGTGTTGATACGCAGTATTTT	CASSQGSGSVDTQYF
TRBV11-3	.	.	TRBJ2-5	TGTGCCAGCAGTTCCGGGAACGGGCAATCGGAGACCCAGTACTTC	CASSSGNGQSETQYF
TRBV18	TRBD2	.	TRBJ2-7	TGTGCCAGCTCACCAGTCCGAGGAGCGGGACGGTCCTACGAGCAGTACTTC	CASSPVRGAGRSYEQYF
TRBV9	TRBD1	few	TRBJ2-7	TGTGCCAGCAGCGTAGGGGAGGGACAGGGTTCGTACGAGCAGTACTTC	CASSVGEGQGSYEQYF
TRBV19	TRBD1	.	TRBJ2-7	TGTGCCAGTAGTATAGCCTCCGGGACAGGGAGGTACGAGCAGTACTTC	CASSIASGTGRYEQYF
TRBV5-1	TRBD1	.	TRBJ2-6	TGCGCCAGCAGCCAACCGGGACAGTTCTCTGGGGCCAACGTCCTGACTTTC	CASSQPGQFSGANVLTF
TRBV5-1	.	.	TRBJ1-1	TGCGCCAGCAGCTTGTTAGTGGTGAGCACTGAAGCTTTCTTT	CASSLLVVSTEAFF
TRBV11-2	.	.	TRBJ1-4	TGTGCCAGCAGCTCTATGACAGCCTCTAATGAAAAACTGTTTTTT	CASSSMTASNEKLFF
TRBV11-3	TRBD1	.	TRBJ2-7	TGTGCCAGCAGCTTAGCAGGGGGTCCAATGGGCTACGAGCAGTACTTC	CASSLAGGPMGYEQYF
TRBV7-3	TRBD2	.	TRBJ2-2	TGTGCCAGCAGCATGATGAACCTAGCGGGGACCGGGGAGCTGTTTTTT	CASSMMNLAGTGELFF
TRBV4-3	.	.	TRBJ2-3	TGCGCCAGTGGGGGGATCTCAGATACGCAGTATTTT	CASGGISDTQYF
TRBV14	.	.	TRBJ1-3	TGTGCCAGCAGCCAACAGGGGAGAGCTGGAAACACCATATATTTT	CASSQQGRAGNTIYF
TRBV28	TRBD1	.	TRBJ1-1	TGTGCCAGCACCAGGACAGGGACGGCTGAAGCTTTCTTT	CASTRTGTAEAFF
TRBV11-2	TRBD1	once	TRBJ2-7	TGTGCCAGCAGCTTAGAGTGGGGACAGGTCTACGAGCAGTACTTC	CASSLEWGQVYEQYF
TRBV2	.	once	TRBJ1-1	TGTGCCAGCAGTGAGACCTGGAGAACTGAAGCTTTCTTT	CASSETWRTEAFF